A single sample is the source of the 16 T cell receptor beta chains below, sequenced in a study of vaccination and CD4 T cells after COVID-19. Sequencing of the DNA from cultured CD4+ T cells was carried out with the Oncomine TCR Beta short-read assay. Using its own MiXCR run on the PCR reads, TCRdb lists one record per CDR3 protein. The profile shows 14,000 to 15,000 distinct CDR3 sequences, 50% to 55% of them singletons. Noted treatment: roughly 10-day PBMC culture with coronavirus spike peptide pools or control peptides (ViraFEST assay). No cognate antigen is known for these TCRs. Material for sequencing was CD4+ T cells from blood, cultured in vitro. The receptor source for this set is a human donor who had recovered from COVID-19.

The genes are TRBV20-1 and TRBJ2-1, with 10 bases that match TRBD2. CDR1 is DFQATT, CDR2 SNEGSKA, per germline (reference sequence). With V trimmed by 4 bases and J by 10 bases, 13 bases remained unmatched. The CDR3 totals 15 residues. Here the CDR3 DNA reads TGCAGTGCTACGGGTTCCCTAGCGGGAGCCCCGGAGCAGTTCTTC. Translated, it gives CSATGSLAGAPEQFF.

CDR3 DNA: TGTGCCATAAGGGGGTTAGGACCTTACAATGAGCAGTTCTTC. Its translation: CAIRGLGPYNEQFF. V gene TRBV10-3 combines with J gene TRBJ2-1; the D gene is possibly TRBD1 (6 bases). The CDR3 has 14 amino acids. Trimming took 9 bases from V and 4 from J, leaving 16 bases between them. The germline gives CDR1 ENHRY, CDR2 SYGVKD.

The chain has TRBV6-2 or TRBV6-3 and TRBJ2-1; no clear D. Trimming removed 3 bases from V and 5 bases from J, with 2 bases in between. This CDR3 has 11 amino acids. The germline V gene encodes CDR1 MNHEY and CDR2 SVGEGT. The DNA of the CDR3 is TGTGCCAGCAGTTATGACAATGAGCAGTTCTTC. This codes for CASSYDNEQFF.

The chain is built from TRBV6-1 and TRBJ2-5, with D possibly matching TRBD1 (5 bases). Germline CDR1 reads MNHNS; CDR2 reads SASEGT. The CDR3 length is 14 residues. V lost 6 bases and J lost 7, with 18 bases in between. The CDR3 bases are TGTGCCAGCAGACAAACAGGTGGCTGGACGACCCAGTACTTC. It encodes CASRQTGGWTTQYF.

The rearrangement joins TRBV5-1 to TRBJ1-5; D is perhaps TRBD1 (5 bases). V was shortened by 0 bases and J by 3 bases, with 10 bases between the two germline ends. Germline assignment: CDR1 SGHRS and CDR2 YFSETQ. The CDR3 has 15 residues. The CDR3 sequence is CASSLGTNSNQPQHF. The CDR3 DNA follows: TGCGCCAGCAGCTTGGGGACAAACTCCAATCAGCCCCAGCATTTT.

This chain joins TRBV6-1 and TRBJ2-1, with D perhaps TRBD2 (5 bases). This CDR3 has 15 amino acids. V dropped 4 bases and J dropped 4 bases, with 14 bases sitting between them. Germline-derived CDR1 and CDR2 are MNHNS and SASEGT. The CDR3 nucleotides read TGTGCCAGCAGTGCATTTGGACTCGTATACAATGAGCAGTTCTTC. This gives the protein CASSAFGLVYNEQFF.

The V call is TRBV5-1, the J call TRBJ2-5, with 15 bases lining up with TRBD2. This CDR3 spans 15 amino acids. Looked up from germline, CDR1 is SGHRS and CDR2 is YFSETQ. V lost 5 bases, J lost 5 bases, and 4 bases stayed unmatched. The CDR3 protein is CASSTGLAGGETQYF. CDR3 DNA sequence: TGCGCCAGCAGTACCGGACTAGCGGGAGGGGAGACCCAGTACTTC.

As DNA, the CDR3 is TGTGCCAGCAGCTTAGCGGGGGCAGGGGCGGTGGGAAACATTCAGTACTTC. Its translation is CASSLAGAGAVGNIQYF. This chain joins TRBV7-8 and TRBJ2-4; possibly TRBD1 for D (6 bases). CDR1 and CDR2 (germline): SGHVS, FQNEAQ. The V end lost 0 bases, the J end lost 6 bases, and 18 bases lay between the germline ends. The CDR3 spans 17 residues.

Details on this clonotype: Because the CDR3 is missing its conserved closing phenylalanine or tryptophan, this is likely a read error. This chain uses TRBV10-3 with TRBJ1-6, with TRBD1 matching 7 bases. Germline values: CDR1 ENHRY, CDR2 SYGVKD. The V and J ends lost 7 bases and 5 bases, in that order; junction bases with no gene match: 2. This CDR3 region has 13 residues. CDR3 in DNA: TGTGCCATCACGGGACAGCATAATTCACCCCTCCACTCT. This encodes CAITGQHNSPLHS.

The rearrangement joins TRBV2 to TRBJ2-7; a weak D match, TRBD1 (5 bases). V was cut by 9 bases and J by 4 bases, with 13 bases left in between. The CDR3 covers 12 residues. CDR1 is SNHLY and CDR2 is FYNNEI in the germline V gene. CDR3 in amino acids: CASQRTLYEQYF. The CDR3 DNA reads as TGTGCCAGTCAACGGACACTATACGAGCAGTACTTC.

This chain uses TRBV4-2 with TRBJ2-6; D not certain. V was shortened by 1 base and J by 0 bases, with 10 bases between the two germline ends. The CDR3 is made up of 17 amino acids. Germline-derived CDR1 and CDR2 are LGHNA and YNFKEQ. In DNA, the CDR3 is TGTGCCAGCAGCCAAGTAGCCGGAGTCTCTGGGGCCAACGTCCTGACTTTC. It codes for CASSQVAGVSGANVLTF.

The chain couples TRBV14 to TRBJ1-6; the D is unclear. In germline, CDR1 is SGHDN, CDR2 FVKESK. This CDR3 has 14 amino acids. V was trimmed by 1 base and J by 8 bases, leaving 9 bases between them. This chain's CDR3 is CASSQGTVDSPLHF. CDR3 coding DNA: TGTGCCAGCAGCCAAGGAACAGTCGATTCACCCCTCCACTTT.

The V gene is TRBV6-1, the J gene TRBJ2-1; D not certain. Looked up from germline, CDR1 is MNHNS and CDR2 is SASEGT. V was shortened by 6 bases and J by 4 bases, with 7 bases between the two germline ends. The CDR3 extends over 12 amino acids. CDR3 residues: CASSQRYNEQFF. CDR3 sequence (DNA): TGTGCCAGCAGCCAACGTTACAATGAGCAGTTCTTC.

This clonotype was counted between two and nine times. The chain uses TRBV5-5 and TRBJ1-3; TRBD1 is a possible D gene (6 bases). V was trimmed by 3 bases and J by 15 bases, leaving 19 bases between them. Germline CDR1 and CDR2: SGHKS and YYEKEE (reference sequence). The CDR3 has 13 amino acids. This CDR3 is CASSSDRKTREYF. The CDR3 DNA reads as TGTGCCAGCAGCTCTGACAGGAAAACAAGAGAATATTTT.

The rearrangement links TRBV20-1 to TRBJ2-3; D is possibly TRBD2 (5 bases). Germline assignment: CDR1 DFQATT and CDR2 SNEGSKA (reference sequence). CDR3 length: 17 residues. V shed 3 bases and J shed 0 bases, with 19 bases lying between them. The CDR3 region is CSASPPGMSSSTDTQYF. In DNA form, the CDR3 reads TGCAGTGCTAGCCCCCCCGGGATGAGCAGCAGCACAGATACGCAGTATTTT.

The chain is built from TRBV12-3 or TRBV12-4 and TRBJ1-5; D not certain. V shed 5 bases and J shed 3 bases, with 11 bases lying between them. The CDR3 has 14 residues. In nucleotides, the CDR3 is TGTGCCAGCAGTCCTTCTGGGGTCAATCAGCCCCAGCATTTT. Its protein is CASSPSGVNQPQHF.